The rows below give T cell receptor beta chains drawn from one sample of a study of control samples from healthy donors and cancer patients. The table came from immunoSEQ multiplex PCR; TCRdb's copy has only in-frame clones and leaves some out. The table shows some 120,000 clones, with under 95% occurring only once. The sequenced material came from blood. These receptor sequences come from a young man in good health. Both conserved end residues are part of each CDR3. Each record gives: clone size, D gene, J gene, V gene, CDR3 DNA, CDR3 protein. D genes are given only for firm matches. Size values are once, few and many counts, or a class for expanded clones, and some rows have none.

.,TRBD1,TRBJ2-7,TRBV6-5,TGTGCCAGCAGCCCCCGGGACAGGGTCGCCTACGAGCAGTACTTC,CASSPRDRVAYEQYF
.,TRBD2,TRBJ2-1,TRBV6-2/TRBV6-3,TGTGCCAGCAGTTACAGCGGGGAGGCGGATGAGCAGTTCTTC,CASSYSGEADEQFF
.,.,TRBJ1-1,TRBV10-3,TGTGCCGTACAGGCCCCGCCCGCTGAAGCTTTCTTT,CAVQAPPAEAFF
.,.,TRBJ1-4,TRBV10-3,TGTGCCATCCGTAGTGGGGCAACTAATGAAAAACTGTTTTTT,CAIRSGATNEKLFF
.,TRBD1,TRBJ1-1,TRBV29-1,TGCAGCGTTCAACAGGTTTCCCTCAGGGGGGCTGAAGCTTTCTTT,CSVQQVSLRGAEAFF
.,TRBD1,TRBJ2-3,TRBV7-3,TGTGCCAGCAGCTACAGGGGGCTTGGGGCAGATACGCAGTATTTT,CASSYRGLGADTQYF
.,.,TRBJ1-2,TRBV6-1,TGTGCCAGCAGCCGCAGGGGAGGCTACACCTTC,CASSRRGGYTF
.,.,TRBJ2-1,TRBV4-1,TGCGCCAGCAGCCAAGATAGTCGAGGCTATGAGCAGTTCTTC,CASSQDSRGYEQFF
.,.,TRBJ1-6,TRBV6-6,TGTGCCAGCAGGGCCGGGAATTCACCCCTCCACTTT,CASRAGNSPLHF
.,TRBD1,TRBJ1-1,TRBV11-2,TGTGCCAGCAGCTTAGATCGACAGGGAAGCTTGATCTTT,CASSLDRQGSLIF
.,.,TRBJ1-2,TRBV2,TGTGCCAGCAGTGTTAGGGCAGGAGCGGATGGCTACACCTTC,CASSVRAGADGYTF
.,.,TRBJ2-2,TRBV2,TGTGCCAGCAGGGCTAGCGAAAACACCGGGGAGCTGTTTTTT,CASRASENTGELFF
.,.,TRBJ1-4,TRBV30,TGTGCCTGGAGGGGCAGGGGTGGGGAAAAACTGTTTTTT,CAWRGRGGEKLFF
once,TRBD1,TRBJ2-1,TRBV30,TGTGCCTGGGACAGGGGCGTCGGCAATGAGCAGTTCTTC,CAWDRGVGNEQFF
.,.,TRBJ2-1,TRBV7-9,TGTGCCAGCAGCTTAGGCAGCTCCTACAATGAGCAGTTCTTC,CASSLGSSYNEQFF
.,.,TRBJ2-7,TRBV12-3/TRBV12-4,TGTGCCAGCAGTTTAGACGCGCTTTACGAGCAGTACTTC,CASSLDALYEQYF
few,.,TRBJ2-7,TRBV6-1,TGTGCCAGCAGTGAATTGTTTCTTGATGGGCCCCACGAGCAGTACTTC,CASSELFLDGPHEQYF
.,TRBD1,TRBJ2-7,TRBV18,TGTGCCAGCTCGAGCGGGACAGGGGGTTACGAGCAGTACTTC,CASSSGTGGYEQYF
.,TRBD1,TRBJ1-2,TRBV6-5,TGTGCCAGCAGTTACGGGGGAGGACAGGTCCGGTATGGCTACACCTTC,CASSYGGGQVRYGYTF
.,.,TRBJ2-7,TRBV5-5,TGTGCCAGCAGCCTCGTGATTAACTCCTACGAGCAGTACTTC,CASSLVINSYEQYF
once,.,TRBJ2-1,TRBV18,TGTGCCAGCTCACCACCGGAAAAACTTGGGAATGAGCAGTTCTTC,CASSPPEKLGNEQFF
.,TRBD2,TRBJ2-7,TRBV9,TGTGCCAGCAGCGTAGGGTTAGCGGGGGGGCAAGCCTACGAGCAGTACTTC,CASSVGLAGGQAYEQYF
.,.,TRBJ1-2,TRBV27,TGTGCCAGCAGTTTGAGAGACACCCCTCCAGTGGGCTACACCTTC,CASSLRDTPPVGYTF
.,.,TRBJ2-5,TRBV12-3/TRBV12-4,TGTGCCAGCAGTTTATCAGAGACCCAGTACTTC,CASSLSETQYF
.,.,TRBJ2-5,TRBV6-5,TGTGCCAGAGGACACTCCGATGGCGTGACCCAGTACTTC,CARGHSDGVTQYF
.,.,TRBJ2-5,TRBV19,TGTGCCAGTAGTATCGGAACGTTGGGATGGGAGACCCAGTACTTC,CASSIGTLGWETQYF
.,.,TRBJ2-2,TRBV5-1,TGCGCCAGCAGCTTCAGGGCCACCGGGGAGCTGTTTTTT,CASSFRATGELFF
.,TRBD1,TRBJ1-5,TRBV5-1,TGCGCCAGCAGCTTTCAGGGGGGACAGCCCCAGCATTTT,CASSFQGGQPQHF
.,.,TRBJ1-2,TRBV2,TGTGCCAGCAGTGTCGGGCAGGGATGCACCTTC,CASSVGQGCTF